This record concerns one T cell receptor beta chain sequence. Survey level was the resolution at which the v3.0 immunoSEQ assay ran. TCRdb's table, derived via immunoSEQ multiplex PCR, lists solely in-frame clones and lacks some. The table records about 26,000 clones, 86% of them present only once. The data stem from a study of long-term antiretroviral therapy in people with HIV. The CDR3 runs 15 residues. The V and J ends lost 2 bases and 2 bases respectively, with 9 bases between them. The germline CDR1 and CDR2 sequences are MNHEY and SMNVEV (reference sequence). This TCR was recovered from a man between 40 and 49 years old with HIV. Source: unsorted PBMCs, taken approximately 2.6 years after starting antiretroviral therapy. This sequence joins TRBV27 and TRBJ2-2; possible D gene TRBD2, 7 bases. CDR3 sequence: CASSLAGANTGELFF. The CDR3 DNA reads TGTGCCAGCAGTTTAGCGGGGGCTAACACCGGGGAGCTGTTTTTT.